Listed below are T cell receptor beta chains from one sample, sequenced in a study of shared clonotypes between healthy human individuals. TCRdb's copy holds only in-frame clones and misses some; the assay was immunoSEQ multiplex PCR. The sample carries 2 million to 2.5 million clones, 93% recorded once. Material for sequencing was naive CD4+ T cells from PBMCs. All receptors come from a man younger than 35 in good health. Some clones in this sample may be carry-over from other donors' samples. Each CDR3 is given with its conserved first and last residue. A D gene is named only where the DNA matches it firmly. Clone size is given for some rows only: seen once, a few or many times, or a class if the clone is expanded.

size,D,V,J,DNA,CDR3
NA,NA,TRBV30,TRBJ2-7,TGTGCCTGGAGTGAAACGGGCCTCCTCCGGGACGAGCAGTACTTC,CAWSETGLLRDEQYF
few,NA,TRBV28,TRBJ2-7,TGTGCCAGCAGTAACTACGAGCAGTACTTC,CASSNYEQYF
NA,NA,TRBV2,TRBJ2-2,TGTGCCAGCAGTGAAGCAAGCGGGGAGCTGTTTTTT,CASSEASGELFF
NA,TRBD2,TRBV5-1,TRBJ2-1,TGCGCCAGCAGCTTGGAGGGACTAGAATACAATGAGCAGTTCTTC,CASSLEGLEYNEQFF
NA,TRBD1,TRBV7-9,TRBJ2-7,TGTGCCAGCAGCCTCCTCCCGGGACAGGGGAGAAAGCACTTC,CASSLLPGQGRKHF
NA,NA,TRBV6-6,TRBJ1-4,TGTGCCAGCATGTTTCCCCCAGGGAGTGCTAATGAAAAACTGTTTTTT,CASMFPPGSANEKLFF
NA,NA,TRBV30,TRBJ1-5,TGTGCCTGGAGTGTCTTGGGGGGGCAGCCCCAGCATTTT,CAWSVLGGQPQHF
NA,NA,TRBV15,TRBJ2-1,TGTGCCACCAGCAGGGCAGCGGATATCTACAATGAGCAGTTCTTC,CATSRAADIYNEQFF
NA,NA,TRBV27,TRBJ1-3,TGTGCCAGCAGTGGCCTCGGATCGGGAAACACCATATATTTT,CASSGLGSGNTIYF
NA,TRBD1,TRBV7-2,TRBJ1-2,TGTGCCAGCAGCCCCGACAGGGAGTATGGCTACACCTTC,CASSPDREYGYTF
once,NA,TRBV25-1,TRBJ2-5,TGTGCCAGCAGTGAAAGACTGGGGACCCAGTACTTC,CASSERLGTQYF
NA,TRBD1,TRBV7-8,TRBJ1-4,TGTGCCAGCAGCTTAGGGGACAGCTTTAATGAAAAACTGTTTTTT,CASSLGDSFNEKLFF
once,NA,TRBV11-1,TRBJ1-2,TGTGCCAGCAGCCAAGGTCCCTCTTTTGGGGGCTACACCTTC,CASSQGPSFGGYTF
NA,NA,TRBV28,TRBJ2-7,TGTGCCAGCAGTTTGGGGGGAAGCGGATCCTACGAGCAGTACTTC,CASSLGGSGSYEQYF
once,NA,TRBV9,TRBJ2-1,TGTGCCAGCAGCGTAGCTCCTAGAAGGGACGAGCAGTTCTTC,CASSVAPRRDEQFF
NA,NA,TRBV29-1,TRBJ2-3,TGCAGCGCCCGGGCTGGGACTAGCACAGATACGCAGTATTTT,CSARAGTSTDTQYF
NA,NA,TRBV10-2,TRBJ1-5,TGCGCCAGCAGAGGGGGGCATCGAGGTCAGCCCCAGCATTTT,CASRGGHRGQPQHF
NA,NA,TRBV5-4,TRBJ1-1,TGTGCCAGCAGCTTGAGGGAGGGGATGACTGAAGCTTTCTTT,CASSLREGMTEAFF
NA,NA,TRBV28,TRBJ1-1,TGTGCCAGCAGTTTACCCCGAAGCACTGAAGCTTTCTTT,CASSLPRSTEAFF
NA,TRBD1,TRBV7-3,TRBJ1-1,TGTGCCAGCAGCTTAACCCGACAGGGGAAAGCTTTCTTT,CASSLTRQGKAFF
NA,NA,TRBV7-9,TRBJ2-7,TGTGCCAGCAGCCTCAGCCACGAGCAGTACTTC,CASSLSHEQYF